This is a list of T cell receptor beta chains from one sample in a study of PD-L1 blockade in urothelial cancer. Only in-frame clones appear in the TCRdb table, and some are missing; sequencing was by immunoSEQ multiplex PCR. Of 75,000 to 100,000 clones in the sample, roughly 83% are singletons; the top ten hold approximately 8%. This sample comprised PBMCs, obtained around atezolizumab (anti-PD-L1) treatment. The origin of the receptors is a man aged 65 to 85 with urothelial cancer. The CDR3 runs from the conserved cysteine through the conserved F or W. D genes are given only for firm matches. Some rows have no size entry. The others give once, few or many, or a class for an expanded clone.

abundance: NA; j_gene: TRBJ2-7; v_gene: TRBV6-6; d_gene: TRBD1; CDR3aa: CASRRGQGSYEQYF; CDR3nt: TGTGCCAGCAGAAGGGGACAGGGCTCCTACGAGCAGTACTTC
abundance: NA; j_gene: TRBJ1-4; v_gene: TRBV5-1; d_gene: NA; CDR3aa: CASRDRPNEKLFF; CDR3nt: TGCGCCAGCAGGGACAGACCTAATGAAAAACTGTTTTTT
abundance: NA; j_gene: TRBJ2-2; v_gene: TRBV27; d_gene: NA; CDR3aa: CASSQNLNTGELFF; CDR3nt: TGTGCCAGCAGTCAAAACTTGAACACCGGGGAGCTGTTTTTT
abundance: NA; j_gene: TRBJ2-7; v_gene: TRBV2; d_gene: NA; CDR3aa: CASSYYEQYF; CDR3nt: TGTGCCAGCAGTTACTACGAGCAGTACTTC
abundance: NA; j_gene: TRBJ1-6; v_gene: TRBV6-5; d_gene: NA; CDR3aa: CASSLDYSASPLHF; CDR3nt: TGTGCCAGCAGTCTAGACTATTCAGCCTCACCCCTCCACTTT
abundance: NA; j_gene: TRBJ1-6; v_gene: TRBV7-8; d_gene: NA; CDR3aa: CASSLVRHYNSPLHF; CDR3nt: TGTGCCAGCAGCTTAGTGCGGCACTATAATTCACCCCTCCACTTT
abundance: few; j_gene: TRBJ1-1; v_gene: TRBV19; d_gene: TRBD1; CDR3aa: CASSITGGTGEAFF; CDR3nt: TGTGCCAGTAGTATAACAGGGGGGACAGGTGAAGCTTTCTTT
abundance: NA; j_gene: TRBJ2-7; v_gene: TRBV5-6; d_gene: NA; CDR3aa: CASSLGQGFSYEQYF; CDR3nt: TGTGCCAGCAGCTTGGGGCAGGGGTTCTCCTACGAGCAGTACTTC
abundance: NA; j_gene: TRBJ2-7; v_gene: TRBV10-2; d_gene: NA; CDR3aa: CASRNPGDPSYEQYF; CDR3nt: TGCGCCAGCCGCAACCCCGGAGACCCCTCTTACGAGCAGTACTTC
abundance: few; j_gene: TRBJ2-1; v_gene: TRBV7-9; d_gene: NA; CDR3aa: CASSPKRRVSYNEQFF; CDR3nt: TGTGCCAGCAGCCCCAAAAGGAGAGTTTCATACAATGAGCAGTTCTTC
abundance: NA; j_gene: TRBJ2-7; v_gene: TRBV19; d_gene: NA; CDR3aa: CASSTVRSGVEQYF; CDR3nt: TGTGCCAGTAGTACCGTTAGGTCCGGAGTCGAGCAGTACTTC
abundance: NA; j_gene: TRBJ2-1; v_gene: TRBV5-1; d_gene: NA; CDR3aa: CASRLSLASYNEQFF; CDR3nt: TGCGCCAGCAGACTATCTCTAGCGTCCTACAATGAGCAGTTCTTC
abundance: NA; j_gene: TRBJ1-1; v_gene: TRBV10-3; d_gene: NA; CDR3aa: CAISVDTNTEAFF; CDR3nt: TGTGCCATCAGTGTTGACACCAACACTGAAGCTTTCTTT
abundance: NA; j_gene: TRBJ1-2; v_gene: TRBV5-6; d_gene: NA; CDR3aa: CASSVHGLPNYGYTF; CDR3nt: TGTGCCAGCAGCGTTCACGGTTTGCCTAACTATGGCTACACCTTC
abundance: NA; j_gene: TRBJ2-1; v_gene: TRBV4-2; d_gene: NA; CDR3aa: CASSQDKGYEQFF; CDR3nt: TGTGCCAGCAGCCAAGACAAGGGGTATGAGCAGTTCTTC
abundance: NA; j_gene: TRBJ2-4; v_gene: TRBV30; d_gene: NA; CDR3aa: CAWTSAKGLSKNIQYF; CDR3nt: TGTGCCTGGACTAGCGCCAAGGGGCTTTCCAAAAACATTCAGTACTTC
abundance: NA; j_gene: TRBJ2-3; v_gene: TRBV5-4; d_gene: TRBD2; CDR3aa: CASSIPGLAGGSPDTQYF; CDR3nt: TGTGCCAGCAGCATTCCGGGACTAGCGGGAGGTAGTCCAGATACGCAGTATTTT
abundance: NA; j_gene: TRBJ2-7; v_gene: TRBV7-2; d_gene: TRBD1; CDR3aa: CASSRGQLRYEQYF; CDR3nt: TGTGCCAGCAGCCGGGGACAGCTCCGATACGAGCAGTACTTC
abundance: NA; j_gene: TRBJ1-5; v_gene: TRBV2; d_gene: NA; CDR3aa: CASSEIANNQPQHF; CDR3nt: TGTGCCAGCAGTGAAATAGCCAACAATCAGCCCCAGCATTTT
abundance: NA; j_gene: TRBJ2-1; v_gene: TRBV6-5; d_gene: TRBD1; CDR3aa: CASSRYRGGYNEQFF; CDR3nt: TGTGCCAGCAGTAGATACAGGGGCGGCTACAATGAGCAGTTCTTC
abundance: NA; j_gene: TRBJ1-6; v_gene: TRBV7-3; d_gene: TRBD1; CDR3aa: CASSSDRVGSPLHF; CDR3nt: TGTGCCAGCAGCTCCGACAGGGTCGGGTCACCCCTCCACTTT
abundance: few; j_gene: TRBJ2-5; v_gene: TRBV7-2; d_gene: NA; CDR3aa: CASSPQGLETQYF; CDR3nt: TGTGCCAGCAGCCCACAGGGATTGGAGACCCAGTACTTC
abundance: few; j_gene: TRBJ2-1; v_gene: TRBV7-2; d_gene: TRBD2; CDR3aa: CASSLSGGVSYNEQFF; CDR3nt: TGTGCCAGCAGTCTCAGCGGGGGGGTCTCCTACAATGAGCAGTTCTTC
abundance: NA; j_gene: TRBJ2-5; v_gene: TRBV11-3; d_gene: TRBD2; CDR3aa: CASNAGGPQETQYF; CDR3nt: TGTGCCAGCAACGCGGGAGGCCCCCAAGAGACCCAGTACTTC
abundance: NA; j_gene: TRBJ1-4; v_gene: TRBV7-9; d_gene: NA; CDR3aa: CASSLEDSGEKLFF; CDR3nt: TGTGCCAGCAGCTTAGAGGACAGTGGTGAAAAACTGTTTTTT
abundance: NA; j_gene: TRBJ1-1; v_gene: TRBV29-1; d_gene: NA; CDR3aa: CSVEDWGRGASEAFF; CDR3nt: TGCAGCGTTGAAGATTGGGGCAGGGGAGCCTCTGAAGCTTTCTTT
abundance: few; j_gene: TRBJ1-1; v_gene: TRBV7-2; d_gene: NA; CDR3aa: CASSRGQNTEAFF; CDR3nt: TGTGCCAGCAGCCGGGGACAGAACACTGAAGCTTTCTTT
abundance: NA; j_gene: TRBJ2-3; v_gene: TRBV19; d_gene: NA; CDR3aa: CASSMDGRETDTQYF; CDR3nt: TGTGCCAGTAGTATGGACGGCAGGGAAACAGATACGCAGTATTTT
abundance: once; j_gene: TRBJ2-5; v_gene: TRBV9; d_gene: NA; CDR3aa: CASSVTGDRETQYF; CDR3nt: TGTGCCAGCAGCGTAACAGGTGATCGAGAGACCCAGTACTTC
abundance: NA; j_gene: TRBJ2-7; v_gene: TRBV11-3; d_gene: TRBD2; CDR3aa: CASSLDRTSGSRPYEQYF; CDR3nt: TGTGCCAGCAGCTTAGATAGGACTAGCGGGAGCCGACCTTACGAGCAGTACTTC
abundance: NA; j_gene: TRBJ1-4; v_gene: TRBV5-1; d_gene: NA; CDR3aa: CASSLAGTTNEKLFF; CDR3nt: TGCGCCAGCAGCTTGGCCGGGACAACTAATGAAAAACTGTTTTTT
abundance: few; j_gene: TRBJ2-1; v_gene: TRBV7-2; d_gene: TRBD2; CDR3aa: CASSLVGAGGNEQFF; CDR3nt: TGTGCCAGCAGCTTAGTCGGGGCGGGAGGTAATGAGCAGTTCTTC
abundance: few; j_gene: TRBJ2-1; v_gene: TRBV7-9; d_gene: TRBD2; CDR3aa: CASSLRGGAGNNEQFF; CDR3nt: TGTGCCAGCAGCTTACGCGGGGGGGCCGGAAACAATGAGCAGTTCTTC
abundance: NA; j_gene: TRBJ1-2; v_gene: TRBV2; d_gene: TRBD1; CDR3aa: CASSRDSYGYTF; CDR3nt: TGTGCCAGCAGTCGGGACAGCTATGGCTACACCTTC
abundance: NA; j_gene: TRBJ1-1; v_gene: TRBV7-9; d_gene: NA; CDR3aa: CASSLGGMNTEAFF; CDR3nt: TGTGCCAGCAGCTTAGGCGGGATGAACACTGAAGCTTTCTTT
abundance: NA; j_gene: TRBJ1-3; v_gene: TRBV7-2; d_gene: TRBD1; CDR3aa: CASSLRTGEENTIYF; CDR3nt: TGTGCCAGCAGCTTAAGGACAGGGGAGGAAAACACCATATATTTT
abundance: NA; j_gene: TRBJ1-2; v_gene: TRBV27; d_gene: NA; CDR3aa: CASSLSTGGYGYTF; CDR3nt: TGTGCCAGCAGTTTATCGACGGGTGGCTATGGCTACACCTTC
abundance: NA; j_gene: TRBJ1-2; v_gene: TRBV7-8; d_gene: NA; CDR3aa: CASSLARIREGDYGYTF; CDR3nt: TGTGCCAGCAGCTTAGCGCGAATCAGGGAGGGCGACTATGGCTACACCTTC
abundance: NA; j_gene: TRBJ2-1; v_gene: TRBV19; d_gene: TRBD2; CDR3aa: CASSSSGTSGSDEQFF; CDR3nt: TGTGCCAGTAGCAGTAGCGGGACTAGCGGGAGCGATGAGCAGTTCTTC
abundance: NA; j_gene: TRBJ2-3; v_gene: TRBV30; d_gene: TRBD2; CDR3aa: CAWSVTGGTDTQYF; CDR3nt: TGTGCCTGGAGTGTGACGGGGGGTACAGATACGCAGTATTTT
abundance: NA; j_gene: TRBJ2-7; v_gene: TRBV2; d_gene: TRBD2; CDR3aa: CASRDLAGVPYEQYF; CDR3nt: TGTGCCAGCAGAGACCTAGCGGGAGTTCCCTACGAGCAGTACTTC
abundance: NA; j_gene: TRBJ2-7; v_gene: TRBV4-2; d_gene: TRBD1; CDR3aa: CASSQVETGAEQYF; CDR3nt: TGTGCCAGCAGCCAAGTGGAGACAGGGGCCGAGCAGTACTTC
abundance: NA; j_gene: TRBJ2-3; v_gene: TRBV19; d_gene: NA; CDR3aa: CASSPDYSDTQYF; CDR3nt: TGTGCCAGTAGCCCAGACTATTCAGATACGCAGTATTTT
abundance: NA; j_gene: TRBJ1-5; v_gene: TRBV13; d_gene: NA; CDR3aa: CASSSLNQPQHF; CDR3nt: TGTGCCAGCAGCTCGTTAAATCAGCCCCAGCATTTT
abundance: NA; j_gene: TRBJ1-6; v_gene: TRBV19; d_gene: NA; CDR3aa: CASSPYRQSSYNSPLHF; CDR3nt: TGTGCCAGTAGTCCCTATCGACAGAGCTCCTATAATTCACCCCTCCACTTT
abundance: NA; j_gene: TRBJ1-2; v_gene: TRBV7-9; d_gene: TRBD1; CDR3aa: CASSPPGGDYGYTF; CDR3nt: TGTGCCAGCAGCCCCCCAGGGGGTGATTATGGCTACACCTTC
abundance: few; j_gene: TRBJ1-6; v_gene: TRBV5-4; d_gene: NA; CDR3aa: CASSLAGEQGSPLHF; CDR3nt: TGTGCCAGCAGCTTGGCGGGGGAGCAAGGGTCACCCCTCCACTTT
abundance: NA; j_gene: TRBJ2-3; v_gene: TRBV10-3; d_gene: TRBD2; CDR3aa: CAISAGTGLAADTQYF; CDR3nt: TGTGCCATCAGTGCTGGGACTGGCCTAGCGGCAGATACGCAGTATTTT
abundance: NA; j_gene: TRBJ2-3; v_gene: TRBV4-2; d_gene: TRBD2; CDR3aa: CASSQVLIGLAGAGGTQYF; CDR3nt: TGTGCCAGCAGCCAAGTCCTCATTGGACTAGCGGGAGCGGGGGGTACGCAGTATTTT
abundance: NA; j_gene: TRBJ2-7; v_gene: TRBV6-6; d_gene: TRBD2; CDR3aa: CASKHQNRGLAGQQYF; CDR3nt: TGTGCCAGCAAACACCAAAACAGGGGACTAGCGGGACAGCAGTACTTC
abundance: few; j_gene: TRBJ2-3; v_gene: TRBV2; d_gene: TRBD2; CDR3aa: CASTPGLAVDTQYF; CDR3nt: TGTGCCAGCACCCCCGGACTAGCTGTAGATACGCAGTATTTT
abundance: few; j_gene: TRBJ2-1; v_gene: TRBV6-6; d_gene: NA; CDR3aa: CASSVLGEDEQFF; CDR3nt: TGTGCCAGCAGTGTCCTAGGGGAAGATGAGCAGTTCTTC
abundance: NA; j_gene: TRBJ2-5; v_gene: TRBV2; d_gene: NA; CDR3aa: CASSEGTVQETQYF; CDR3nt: TGTGCCAGCAGTGAAGGGACAGTCCAAGAGACCCAGTACTTC
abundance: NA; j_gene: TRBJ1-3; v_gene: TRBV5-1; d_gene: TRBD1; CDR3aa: CASSGTQGARRDTIYF; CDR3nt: TGCGCCAGCAGCGGAACACAGGGGGCCCGTAGGGACACCATATATTTT
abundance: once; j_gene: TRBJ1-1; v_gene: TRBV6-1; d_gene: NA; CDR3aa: CASSEETVNTEAFF; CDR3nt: TGTGCCAGCAGTGAAGAGACAGTGAACACTGAAGCTTTCTTT
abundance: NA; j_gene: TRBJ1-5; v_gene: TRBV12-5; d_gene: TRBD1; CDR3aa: CASGFGGGQGQPQHF; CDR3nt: TGTGCTAGTGGTTTCGGAGGCGGACAGGGACAGCCCCAGCATTTT